This entry lists 21 T cell receptor beta chains sequenced from one sample in a study of T-cell memory formation after mild COVID-19. One entry per CDR3 protein, called by TCRdb with MiXCR from the 5' RACE reads. This sample has 400,000 or so distinct CDR3 sequences, with 20% found just once. The sequencing sample was made of PBMCs or a T cell subset sorted from them (not recorded which). The receptors stem from an adult woman who had mild COVID-19 (a few samples of this study predate the infection). Cell type and time point are not known.

The chain joins TRBV29-1 to TRBJ1-1; D ambiguous. The CDR3 runs 13 residues. Per the germline V gene, CDR1 is SQVTM and CDR2 is ANQGSEA. V was trimmed by 6 bases and J by 2 bases, leaving 13 bases between them. The DNA of the CDR3 is TGCAGCGTAGAACAGAGTCCTAACACTGAAGCTTTCTTT. Protein: CSVEQSPNTEAFF.

At least ten counts were recorded for this clonotype. The CDR3 DNA reads TGTGCCAGCAGCCTGGCGTACACTGAAGCTTTCTTT. Its protein is CASSLAYTEAFF. This chain joins TRBV3-1 and TRBJ1-1; D remains ambiguous. The germline CDR1 and CDR2 sequences are LGHDT and YNNKEL (reference sequence). This CDR3 spans 12 amino acids. The germline V and J ends were trimmed by 4 bases and 3 bases, with 6 bases remaining between them.

This chain uses TRBV10-3 with TRBJ1-1; a weak D match, TRBD1 (5 bases). CDR1 and CDR2 (germline): ENHRY, SYGVKD. This CDR3 region has 14 residues. V lost 8 bases, J lost 1 base, and 14 bases lay in between. CDR3 sequence (DNA): TGTGCCATCTCGCCTTCGGGGCAGAACACTGAAGCTTTCTTT. This codes for CAISPSGQNTEAFF.

This clonotype was recorded a few times. The rearrangement uses TRBV2 and TRBJ2-2, with TRBD2 as a possible D gene (5 bases). The V end was cut by 7 bases, the J end by 4 bases, with 13 bases between. CDR1 and CDR2 from the germline V gene are SNHLY and FYNNEI. The CDR3 is made up of 14 amino acids. The CDR3 protein is CASILDGSTGELFF. In DNA, the CDR3 is TGTGCCAGCATACTAGACGGATCCACCGGGGAGCTGTTTTTT.

This clonotype appeared a few times. This sequence joins TRBV29-1 and TRBJ2-5; 7 nucleotides line up with TRBD1. The V segment lost 6 bases and the J segment 5 bases; nucleotides outside the gene matches: 6. The CDR3 spans 12 residues. CDR1 is SQVTM, CDR2 ANQGSEA, per germline. This CDR3 is CSVLTGSETQYF. CDR3 sequence (DNA): TGCAGCGTCCTGACAGGGTCGGAGACCCAGTACTTC.

This clonotype was seen more than once but under ten times. V and J are TRBV12-3 or TRBV12-4 and TRBJ2-1; D is unresolved. The ends were cut back, 3 bases at V and 5 bases at J, with 8 bases in the middle. The CDR3 length is 13 residues. The CDR3 DNA reads as TGTGCCAGCAGTTTCGGGCCGAACAATGAGCAGTTCTTC. Amino acids: CASSFGPNNEQFF.

The V and J genes are TRBV19 and TRBJ2-3, with 7 bases identical to TRBD1. This CDR3 spans 15 amino acids. In germline, CDR1 is LNHDA, CDR2 SQIVND (reference sequence). V shed 5 bases and J 2 bases; nucleotides not matched to a gene: 7. The CDR3 loop reads CASSPRDRATDTQYF. The CDR3 DNA reads as TGTGCCAGTAGTCCACGGGACAGAGCCACAGATACGCAGTATTTT.

A few counts support this clonotype. V and J are TRBV11-2 and TRBJ2-2, with a tentative D call TRBD1 (6 bases). Trimming shortened V by 1 base and J by 5 bases, and 23 bases separated the two germline ends. The CDR3 contains 19 residues. Germline lookup yields CDR1 SGHAT and CDR2 FQNNGV. The CDR3 region has the DNA TGTGCCAGCAGCTTAGCTGCCCAAAGAGGACAGTCCTCGACCGGGGAGCTGTTTTTT. Its translation: CASSLAAQRGQSSTGELFF.

This clonotype has a handful of counts. The chain carries TRBV7-8 and TRBJ2-7; D could derive from TRBD1 or TRBD2 (6 bases each). The germline gives CDR1 SGHVS, CDR2 FQNEAQ. The CDR3 length is 14 residues. Trimming cost V 1 base and J 3 bases, with 10 bases left between them. The CDR3 DNA reads as TGTGCCAGCAGCTTAGACGGGGGCGGCTACGAGCAGTACTTC. Protein product: CASSLDGGGYEQYF.

The rearrangement uses TRBV5-1 and TRBJ1-3; TRBD1 agrees at 9 bases. The CDR3 loop spans 13 amino acids. Germline lookup yields CDR1 SGHRS and CDR2 YFSETQ. With V trimmed by 2 bases and J by 9 bases, 3 bases remained unmatched. The DNA of the CDR3 is TGCGCCAGCAGCTTACAGGGGGCCGGCACCATATATTTT. Translation gives CASSLQGAGTIYF.

In this sample, this clonotype turned up a few times. A much larger clone differs by one base, so this may be a read error. The chain combines TRBV7-6 with TRBJ2-2, with D perhaps TRBD1 (6 bases). This CDR3 has 14 residues. The ends were cut back, 5 bases at V and 1 base at J, with 8 bases in the middle. CDR1 is SGHVS, CDR2 FNYEAQ, per germline. CDR3 sequence reads: CASSQTGNTGELFF. CDR3 sequence (DNA): TGTGCCAGCAGCCAGACAGGGAACACCGGGGAGCTGTTTTTT. Based on the CDR3 plus reference TRBV7-6 and TRBJ2-2, the full variable domain is GAGVSQSPRYKVTKRGQDVALRCDPISGHVSLYWYRQALGQGPEFLTYFNYEAQQDKSGLPNDRFSAERPEGSISTLTIQRTEQRDSAMYRCASSQTGNTGELFFGEGSRLTVL.

The chain links TRBV15 to TRBJ1-6; TRBD1 matches 11 bases. CDR3 length equals 15 residues. Looked up from germline, CDR1 is LNHNV and CDR2 is YYDKDF (reference sequence). Trimming cost V 3 bases and J 7 bases; bases outside gene matches: 2. CDR3 coding DNA: TGTGCCACCAGCAGCGGGACAGGGGGGAATTCACCCCTCCACTTT. It encodes CATSSGTGGNSPLHF.

This chain's CDR3 is CASSPFIQGNTEAFF. CDR3 coding DNA: TGTGCCAGCTCACCTTTTATCCAGGGAAACACTGAAGCTTTCTTT. The gene calls are TRBV18 and TRBJ1-1; possible D gene TRBD1, 5 bases. Germline CDR1 KGHSH, CDR2 LQKENI. The V end lost 3 bases, the J end lost 2 bases, and 13 bases lay between the germline ends. The CDR3 length is 15 residues.

This chain links TRBV5-1 with TRBJ2-7; D not certain. The CDR3 runs 14 residues. V lost 0 bases, J lost 1 base, and 8 bases lay in between. Germline V gene data show CDR1 as SGHRS and CDR2 as YFSETQ. The CDR3 DNA is TGCGCCAGCAGCTTGGATATAGAGTCCTACGAGCAGTACTTC. The encoded protein is CASSLDIESYEQYF.

The chain joins TRBV20-1 to TRBJ1-5; 7 bases map to TRBD1. Germline CDR1 reads DFQATT; CDR2 reads SNEGSKA (reference sequence). J gave up 4 bases and V 1 base, and 4 bases lay outside the gene matches. The CDR3 runs to 14 residues. CDR3 in amino acids: CSARGTGRNQPQHF. CDR3 DNA sequence: TGCAGTGCTAGAGGGACAGGAAGGAATCAGCCCCAGCATTTT.

The J gene is TRBJ2-7, the V gene TRBV9; 10 bases line up with TRBD1. CDR1 is SGDLS, CDR2 YYNGEE, per germline. The CDR3 length is 16 residues. J gave up 3 bases and V 4 bases, and 10 bases lay outside the gene matches. CDR3 sequence: CASSPRQGAEFYEQYF. CDR3 coding DNA: TGTGCCAGCAGCCCGAGACAGGGGGCTGAATTCTACGAGCAGTACTTC.

This chain joins TRBV18 and TRBJ2-2, with a possible D match to TRBD2 (5 bases). Trimming removed 4 bases from V and 2 bases from J, with 14 bases in between. CDR3 length equals 16 residues. CDR1 is KGHSH and CDR2 is LQKENI in the germline V gene. CDR3 sequence reads: CASSQLGEINTGELFF. The CDR3 bases are TGTGCCAGCTCACAGCTCGGGGAAATTAACACCGGGGAGCTGTTTTTT.

The V and J genes are TRBV2 and TRBJ1-2; the D is unclear. The CDR3 is 13 residues long. V was pared by 2 bases and J by 4 bases, with 8 bases between. Per germline, CDR1 SNHLY and CDR2 FYNNEI. In nucleotides, the CDR3 is TGTGCCAGCAGTGAAAGGAGTATCTATGGCTACACCTTC. It codes for CASSERSIYGYTF.

V and J are TRBV7-2 and TRBJ1-1; D is unclear. This CDR3 contains 13 residues. Germline V gene lookup returns CDR1 SGHTA and CDR2 FQGNSA. Trimming shortened V by 4 bases and J by 6 bases, and 12 bases separated the two germline ends. The CDR3 region is CASSSPGSPEAFF. DNA of the CDR3: TGTGCCAGCAGCTCCCCCGGGAGCCCTGAAGCTTTCTTT.

This clonotype was found a few times. The rearrangement uses TRBV7-9 and TRBJ2-7; TRBD2 matches at 16 bases. Per the germline V gene, CDR1 is SEHNR and CDR2 is FQNEAQ (reference sequence). The CDR3 is 20 amino acids. With V trimmed by 5 bases and J by 5 bases, 18 bases remained unmatched. CDR3 region: CASSHSTIPGLAGGGHEQYF. Written as DNA, the CDR3 is TGTGCCAGCAGCCACTCGACCATTCCGGGACTAGCGGGAGGGGGCCACGAGCAGTACTTC.

CDR3 DNA sequence: TGTGCCAGCTCACTACCGGGACTAGCCCAATTCTCGCAGTATTTT. It encodes CASSLPGLAQFSQYF. The rearrangement uses TRBV18 and TRBJ2-3, with 9 bases identical to TRBD2. Germline lookup yields CDR1 KGHSH and CDR2 LQKENI. With 4 bases clipped from V and 10 bases from J, the junction kept 12 bases outside the gene matches. The CDR3 extends over 15 amino acids.